Listed here are 25 T cell receptor beta chains from one sample, sequenced in a study of shared clonotypes between healthy human individuals. This table comes from immunoSEQ multiplex PCR, and its TCRdb copy is limited to in-frame clones, with some not included. Among some 1.4 million clones listed, around 97% were seen once. The sequenced sample consisted of naive CD4+ T cells sorted from blood. As to subset: CD45RA+ positively selected. Source of these receptors: a man aged 25 to 40 in good health.

V and J are TRBV7-2 and TRBJ2-7; D unresolved. This CDR3 region has 14 residues. In germline, CDR1 is SGHTA, CDR2 FQGNSA. With 5 bases removed from V and 4 bases from J, the gap between germline ends came to 15 bases. For the CDR3, the DNA is TGTGCCAGCAGCCAAGGACCTATCCTTTACGAGCAGTACTTC. Translated, it gives CASSQGPILYEQYF.

The V call is TRBV9, the J call TRBJ2-7, with 9 bases aligning to TRBD2. Per the germline V gene, CDR1 is SGDLS and CDR2 is YYNGEE. The CDR3 length is 16 residues. The V gene end was trimmed by 4 bases and the J gene end by 0 bases; junction bases not matched to a gene: 8. For the CDR3, the DNA is TGTGCCAGCAGCAATCGACTAGCGGCTAGCTCCTACGAGCAGTACTTC. Its protein is CASSNRLAASSYEQYF.

This clone has just one count. The chain has TRBV15 and TRBJ2-5, with 8 bases aligning to TRBD1. The CDR3 length is 14 residues. Trimming removed 4 bases from V and 2 bases from J; junction bases left unmatched: 3. Germline-derived CDR1 and CDR2 are LNHNV and YYDKDF (reference sequence). This CDR3 is CATSIRTGQETQYF. CDR3 DNA: TGTGCCACCAGCATACGGACAGGGCAAGAGACCCAGTACTTC.

J is TRBJ2-7 and V is TRBV7-2; 10 nucleotides line up with TRBD2. The CDR3 is 14 amino acids. J gave up 2 bases and V 3 bases, and 1 base lay outside the gene matches. From germline, CDR1 is SGHTA and CDR2 FQGNSA. The CDR3 region has the DNA TGTGCCAGCAGCTTCCTAGCGGGGGCCTACGAGCAGTACTTC. This codes for CASSFLAGAYEQYF.

Concerning this clone: One end of the junction fails to match germline, which may point to a read error. The rearrangement uses TRBV28 and TRBJ2-7; TRBD1 matches 7 bases. Per germline, CDR1 MDHEN and CDR2 SYDVKM. CDR3 length equals 14 residues. CDR3 loop: CASRVTGTSDEQYF. The CDR3 nucleotides read TGTGCCAGCAGGGTGACAGGGACCTCCGACGAGCAGTACTTC.

This chain links TRBV6-5 with TRBJ1-2, with D tentatively TRBD1 (5 bases). V lost 5 bases, J lost 7 bases, and 20 bases lay in between. The CDR3 contains 15 residues. Germline assignment: CDR1 MNHEY and CDR2 SVGAGI. The CDR3 reads CASSPNLLGEGGYTF. CDR3 DNA sequence: TGTGCCAGCAGTCCGAACCTACTGGGGGAGGGTGGCTACACCTTC.

This clone has only one observation. The CDR3 loop reads CASSERTGGRFTDTQYF. In DNA form, the CDR3 reads TGTGCCAGCAGCGAAAGGACAGGGGGCCGTTTCACAGATACGCAGTATTTT. The V call is TRBV7-9, the J call TRBJ2-3; 11 bases agree with TRBD1. The V segment lost 5 bases and the J segment 2 bases; nucleotides outside the gene matches: 9. This CDR3 contains 17 residues. In germline, CDR1 is SEHNR, CDR2 FQNEAQ (reference sequence).

This clone appeared a single time. The V call is TRBV10-2, the J call TRBJ2-7, with 13 bases fitting TRBD2. The CDR3 covers 16 residues. Per the germline V gene, CDR1 is WSHSY and CDR2 is SAAADI. The J segment lost 7 bases and the V segment lost 8 bases, leaving 14 bases of the junction unmatched. The CDR3 coding sequence is TGCGCCAGCGGGGGGAGGACTAGCGGGAGATCGAGAGAGCAGTACTTC. It translates to CASGGRTSGRSREQYF.

The CDR3 spells CASSNGTSGFTDTQYF. Here the CDR3 DNA reads TGTGCCAGCAGCAACGGGACTAGCGGGTTCACAGATACGCAGTATTTT. V usage is TRBV7-2 and J usage is TRBJ2-3, with TRBD2 matching 12 bases. The ends lost 5 bases at V and 2 bases at J; junction bases unmatched: 5. The CDR3 sequence is 16 residues long. In germline, CDR1 is SGHTA, CDR2 FQGNSA.

V gene TRBV19 combines with J gene TRBJ2-2, with TRBD2 as a possible D gene (7 bases). CDR3 length: 17 residues. Trimming stripped 4 bases from V and 4 bases from J, with 19 bases between. Per the germline V gene, CDR1 is LNHDA and CDR2 is SQIVND (reference sequence). CDR3 protein: CASSTPPSGTFTGELFF. The CDR3 nucleotides are TGTGCCAGTAGTACCCCTCCCAGCGGGACATTCACCGGGGAGCTGTTTTTT.

The V and J genes are TRBV7-9 and TRBJ2-7, with 9 bases that match TRBD2. CDR3 length equals 17 residues. V lost 5 bases and J lost 2; bases outside the gene matches: 13. Germline V CDR1 and CDR2: SEHNR, FQNEAQ (reference sequence). CDR3 nucleotide sequence: TGTGCCAGCAGCCCATACGGAGGGGCTAGCGGGACCTACGAGCAGTACTTC. Protein: CASSPYGGASGTYEQYF.

The V and J genes are TRBV14 and TRBJ2-5, with 10 bases aligning to TRBD2. V lost 4 bases to trimming and J lost 2 bases; unmatched junction nucleotides: 10. The CDR3 sequence is 17 residues long. Looked up from germline, CDR1 is SGHDN and CDR2 is FVKESK. DNA of the CDR3: TGTGCCAGCAGCCTTAGCTGGACTAGCGGAACGCAAGAGACCCAGTACTTC. Its protein product is CASSLSWTSGTQETQYF.

J is TRBJ2-1 and V is TRBV29-1; 10 bases map to TRBD2. This CDR3 has 12 residues. Losses at the gene ends were 3 bases for V and 10 bases for J; bases not matched to a gene: 3. Germline lookup yields CDR1 SQVTM and CDR2 ANQGSEA. DNA of the CDR3: TGCAGCGTTGATGGACTAGCGGTCGAGCAGTTCTTC. It encodes CSVDGLAVEQFF.

The chain recombines TRBV27 with TRBJ1-5; D may be TRBD1 (5 bases). The CDR3 is made up of 17 amino acids. The V gene lost 6 bases and the J gene lost 2 bases, with 20 bases spanning the gap. Germline lookup yields CDR1 MNHEY and CDR2 SMNVEV (reference sequence). The CDR3 sequence: CASSPIRGTGGNQPQHF. The CDR3 DNA follows: TGTGCCAGCAGCCCCATTAGGGGAACGGGGGGCAATCAGCCCCAGCATTTT.

The CDR3 spells CASRVSGNMGYEQYF. The CDR3 DNA reads as TGTGCCAGCAGAGTTAGCGGGAACATGGGCTACGAGCAGTACTTC. The V and J genes are TRBV6-1 and TRBJ2-7, with 8 bases matching TRBD2. From germline, CDR1 is MNHNS and CDR2 SASEGT. The CDR3 consists of 15 residues. With 6 bases clipped from V and 3 bases from J, the junction kept 10 bases outside the gene matches.

V gene TRBV27 combines with J gene TRBJ2-3, with no clear D. The CDR3 spans 14 residues. Germline CDR1 and CDR2: MNHEY and SMNVEV (reference sequence). V was clipped by 5 bases and J by 4 bases, with 13 bases between them. The CDR3 coding sequence is TGTGCCAGCAGTCCTCGGTCAGGCCCAGATACGCAGTATTTT. This gives the protein CASSPRSGPDTQYF.

The chain carries TRBV14 and TRBJ2-7; D call uncertain. Trimming shortened V by 8 bases and J by 4 bases, and 12 bases separated the two germline ends. Germline assignment: CDR1 SGHDN and CDR2 FVKESK. The CDR3 sequence is 12 residues long. CDR3 DNA sequence: TGTGCCAGCGGTGCCCAAAAGTACGAGCAGTACTTC. Residues: CASGAQKYEQYF.

This sequence joins TRBV5-1 and TRBJ2-2; 9 bases align to TRBD2. The J segment lost 6 bases and the V segment lost 1 base, leaving 4 bases of the junction unmatched. The CDR3 is 15 amino acids. Germline-derived CDR1 and CDR2 are SGHRS and YFSETQ. The CDR3 spells CASSLRTSVPGELFF. The CDR3, as DNA: TGCGCCAGCAGCTTGCGGACTAGCGTCCCCGGGGAGCTGTTTTTT.

The chain carries TRBV15 and TRBJ1-3, with D possibly matching TRBD1 (5 bases). The CDR3 extends over 18 amino acids. Germline values: CDR1 LNHNV, CDR2 YYDKDF (reference sequence). V was shortened by 0 bases and J by 2 bases, with 17 bases between the two germline ends. In DNA form, the CDR3 reads TGTGCCACCAGCAGAGATCGGGTAGTTAGGGGAGCTGGAAACACCATATATTTT. It yields the protein CATSRDRVVRGAGNTIYF.

The genes are TRBV11-2 and TRBJ1-5; 9 bases fit TRBD1. In germline, CDR1 is SGHAT, CDR2 FQNNGV. V was pared by 4 bases and J by 0 bases, with 7 bases of the junction left unmatched. The CDR3 runs 17 residues. The CDR3 nucleotides are TGTGCCAGCAGCTCGGCGGGACAGGGTGATAGCAATCAGCCCCAGCATTTT. Translation gives CASSSAGQGDSNQPQHF.

This clone showed up just once. The chain carries TRBV4-3 and TRBJ2-3, with D unresolved. V dropped 3 bases and J dropped 6 bases, with 19 bases sitting between them. Per germline, CDR1 LGHNA and CDR2 YSLEER. The CDR3 covers 16 residues. This chain's CDR3 is CASSHYPSKLTDTQYF. The CDR3, as DNA: TGCGCCAGCAGCCACTACCCCTCCAAATTGACGGATACGCAGTATTTT.

The rearrangement joins TRBV7-2 to TRBJ2-7, with no clear D. The CDR3 is made up of 15 amino acids. Trimming removed 1 base at V and 4 bases at J, with 14 bases between. Germline-derived CDR1 and CDR2 are SGHTA and FQGNSA. The CDR3 protein is CASSLVGAESYEQYF. Written as DNA, the CDR3 is TGTGCCAGCAGCTTAGTCGGCGCTGAGAGTTACGAGCAGTACTTC.

The chain employs TRBV15 and TRBJ2-7, with 13 bases identical to TRBD2. V was clipped by 1 base and J by 2 bases; unmatched bases: 8. From germline, CDR1 is LNHNV and CDR2 YYDKDF (reference sequence). This CDR3 region has 18 residues. This chain's CDR3 is CATSRGGTSGVQAYEQYF. DNA of the CDR3: TGTGCCACCAGCAGAGGGGGGACTAGCGGGGTTCAGGCCTACGAGCAGTACTTC.

The chain joins TRBV5-1 to TRBJ2-6; D is unresolved. The V and J ends lost 0 bases and 0 bases respectively, with 7 bases between them. The CDR3 has 16 residues. From germline, CDR1 is SGHRS and CDR2 YFSETQ. CDR3 bases: TGCGCCAGCAGCTTGGAGAGTTTCTCTGGGGCCAACGTCCTGACTTTC. Translating it yields CASSLESFSGANVLTF.

This clone has a single count. The chain carries TRBV4-3 and TRBJ2-2, with D perhaps TRBD1 (6 bases). Trimming stripped 0 bases from V and 3 bases from J, with 8 bases between. This CDR3 comprises 15 residues. The germline gives CDR1 LGHNA, CDR2 YSLEER. The CDR3 protein is CASSQEQGYTGELFF. In DNA, the CDR3 is TGCGCCAGCAGCCAAGAACAGGGTTACACCGGGGAGCTGTTTTTT.